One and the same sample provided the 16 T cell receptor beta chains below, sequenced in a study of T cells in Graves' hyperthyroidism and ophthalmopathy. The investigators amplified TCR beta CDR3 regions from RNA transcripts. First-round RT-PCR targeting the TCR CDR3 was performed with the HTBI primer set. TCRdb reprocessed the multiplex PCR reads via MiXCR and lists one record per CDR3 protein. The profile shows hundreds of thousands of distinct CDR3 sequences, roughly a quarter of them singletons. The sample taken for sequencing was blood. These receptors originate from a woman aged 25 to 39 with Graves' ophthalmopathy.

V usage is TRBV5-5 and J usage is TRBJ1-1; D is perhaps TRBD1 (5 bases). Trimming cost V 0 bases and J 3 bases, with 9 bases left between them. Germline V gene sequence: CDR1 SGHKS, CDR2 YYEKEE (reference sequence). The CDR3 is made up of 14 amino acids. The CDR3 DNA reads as TGTGCCAGCAGCTTGGAGCGGGGGTACACTGAAGCTTTCTTT. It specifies CASSLERGYTEAFF. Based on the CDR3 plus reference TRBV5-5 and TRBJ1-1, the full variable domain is DAGVTQSPTHLIKTRGQQVTLRCSPISGHKSVSWYQQVLGQGPQFIFQYYEKEERGRGNFPDRFSARQFPNYSSELNVNALLLGDSALYLCASSLERGYTEAFFGQGTRLTVV.

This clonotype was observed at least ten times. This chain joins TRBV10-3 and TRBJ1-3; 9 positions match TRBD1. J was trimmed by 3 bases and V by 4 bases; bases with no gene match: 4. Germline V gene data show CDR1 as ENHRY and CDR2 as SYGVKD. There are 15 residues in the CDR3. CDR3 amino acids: CAISGPGQGGNTIYF. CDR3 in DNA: TGTGCCATCAGTGGGCCGGGACAGGGTGGAAACACCATATATTTT.

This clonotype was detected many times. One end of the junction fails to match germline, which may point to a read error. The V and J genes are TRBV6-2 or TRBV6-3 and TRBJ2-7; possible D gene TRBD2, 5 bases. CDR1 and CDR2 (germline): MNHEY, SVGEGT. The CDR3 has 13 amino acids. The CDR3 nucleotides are TGTGCCAGCAGTTACAGTGGCGGCGGGTCGACGGACTTC. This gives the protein CASSYSGGGSTDF.

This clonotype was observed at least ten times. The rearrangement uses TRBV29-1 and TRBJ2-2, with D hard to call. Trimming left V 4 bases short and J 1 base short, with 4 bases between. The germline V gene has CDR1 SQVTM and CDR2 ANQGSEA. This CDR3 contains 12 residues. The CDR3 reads CSVGENTGELFF. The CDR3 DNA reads TGCAGCGTTGGTGAGAACACCGGGGAGCTGTTTTTT.

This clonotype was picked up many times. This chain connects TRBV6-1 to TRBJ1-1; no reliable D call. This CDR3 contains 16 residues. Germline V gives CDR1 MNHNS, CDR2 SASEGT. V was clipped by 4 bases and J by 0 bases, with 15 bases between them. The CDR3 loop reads CASSVEGSFLNTEAFF. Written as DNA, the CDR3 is TGTGCCAGCAGTGTTGAGGGATCCTTCTTGAACACTGAAGCTTTCTTT.

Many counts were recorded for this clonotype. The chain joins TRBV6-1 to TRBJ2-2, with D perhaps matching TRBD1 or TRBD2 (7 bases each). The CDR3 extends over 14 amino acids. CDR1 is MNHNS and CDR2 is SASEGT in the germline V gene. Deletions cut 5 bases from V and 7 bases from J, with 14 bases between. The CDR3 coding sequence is TGTGCCAGCAGTCAACAGGGGAGGGACGGGGAGCTGTTTTTT. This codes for CASSQQGRDGELFF.

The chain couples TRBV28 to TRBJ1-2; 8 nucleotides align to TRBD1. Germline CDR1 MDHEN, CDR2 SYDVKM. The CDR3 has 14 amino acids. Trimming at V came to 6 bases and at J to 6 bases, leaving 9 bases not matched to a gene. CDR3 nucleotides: TGTGCCAGCAGCGAGACAGGGGTTGTGGATGGCTACACCTTC. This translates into CASSETGVVDGYTF.

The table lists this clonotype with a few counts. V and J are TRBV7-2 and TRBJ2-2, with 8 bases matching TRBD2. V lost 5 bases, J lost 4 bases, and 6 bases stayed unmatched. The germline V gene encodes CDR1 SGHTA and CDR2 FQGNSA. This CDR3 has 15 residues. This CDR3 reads CASSPTGGVTGELFF. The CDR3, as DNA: TGTGCCAGCAGCCCTACCGGGGGGGTCACCGGGGAGCTGTTTTTT.

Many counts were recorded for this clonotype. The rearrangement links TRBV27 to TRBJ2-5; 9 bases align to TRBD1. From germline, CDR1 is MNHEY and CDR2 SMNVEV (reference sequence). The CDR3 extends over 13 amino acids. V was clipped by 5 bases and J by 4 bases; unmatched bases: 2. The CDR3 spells CASSHRGPETQYF. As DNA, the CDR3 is TGTGCCAGCAGTCACAGGGGGCCAGAGACCCAGTACTTC.

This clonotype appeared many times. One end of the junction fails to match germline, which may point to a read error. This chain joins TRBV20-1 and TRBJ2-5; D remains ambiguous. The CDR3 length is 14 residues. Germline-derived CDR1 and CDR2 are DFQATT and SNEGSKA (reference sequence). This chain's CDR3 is CSARDVEPEETQYF. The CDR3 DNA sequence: TGCAGTGCCAGAGATGTGGAGCCAGAAGAGACCCAGTACTTC.

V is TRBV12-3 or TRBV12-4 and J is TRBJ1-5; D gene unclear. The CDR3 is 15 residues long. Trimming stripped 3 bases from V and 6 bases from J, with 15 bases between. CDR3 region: CASSFTHRTGQPQHF. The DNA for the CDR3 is TGTGCCAGCAGTTTCACCCACCGCACGGGTCAGCCCCAGCATTTT.

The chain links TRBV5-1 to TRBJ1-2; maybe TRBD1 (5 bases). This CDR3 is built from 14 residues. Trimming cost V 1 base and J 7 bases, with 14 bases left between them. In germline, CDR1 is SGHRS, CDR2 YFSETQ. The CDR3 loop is CASSLRGAQRGYTF. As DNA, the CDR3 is TGCGCCAGCAGCTTGAGAGGGGCGCAACGTGGCTACACCTTC.

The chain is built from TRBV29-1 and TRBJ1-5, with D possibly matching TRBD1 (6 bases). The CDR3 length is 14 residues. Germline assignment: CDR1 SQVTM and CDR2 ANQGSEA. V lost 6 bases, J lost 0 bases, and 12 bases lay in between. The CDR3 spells CSVQQGNSNQPQHF. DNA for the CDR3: TGCAGCGTACAACAGGGAAATAGCAATCAGCCCCAGCATTTT.

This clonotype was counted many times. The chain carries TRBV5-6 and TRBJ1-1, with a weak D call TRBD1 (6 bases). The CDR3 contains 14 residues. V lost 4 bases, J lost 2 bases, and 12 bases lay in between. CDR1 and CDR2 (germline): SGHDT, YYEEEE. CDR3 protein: CASSAGHLNTEAFF. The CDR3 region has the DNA TGTGCCAGCAGCGCGGGACACCTTAACACTGAAGCTTTCTTT.

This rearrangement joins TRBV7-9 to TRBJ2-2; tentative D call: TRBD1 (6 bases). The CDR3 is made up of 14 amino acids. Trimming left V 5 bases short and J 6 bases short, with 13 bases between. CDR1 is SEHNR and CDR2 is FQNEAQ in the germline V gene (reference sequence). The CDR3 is CASSHTGFAGELFF. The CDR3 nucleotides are TGTGCCAGCAGCCATACAGGGTTTGCCGGGGAGCTGTTTTTT.

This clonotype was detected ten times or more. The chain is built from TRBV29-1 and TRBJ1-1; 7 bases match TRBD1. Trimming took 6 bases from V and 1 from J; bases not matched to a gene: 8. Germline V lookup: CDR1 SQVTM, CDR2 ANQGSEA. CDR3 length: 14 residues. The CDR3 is CSVYAGQTNTEAFF. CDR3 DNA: TGCAGCGTGTATGCGGGACAGACGAACACTGAAGCTTTCTTT.